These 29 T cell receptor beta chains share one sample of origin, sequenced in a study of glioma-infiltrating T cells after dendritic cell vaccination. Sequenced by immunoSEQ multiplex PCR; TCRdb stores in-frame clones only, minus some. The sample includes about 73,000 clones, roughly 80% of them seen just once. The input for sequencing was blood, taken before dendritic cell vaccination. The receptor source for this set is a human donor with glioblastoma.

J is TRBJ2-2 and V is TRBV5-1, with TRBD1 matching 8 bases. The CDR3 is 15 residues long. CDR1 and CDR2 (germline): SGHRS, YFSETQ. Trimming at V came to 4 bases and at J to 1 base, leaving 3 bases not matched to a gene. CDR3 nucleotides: TGCGCCAGCAGCCCGGACAGGGAGAACACCGGGGAGCTGTTTTTT. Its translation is CASSPDRENTGELFF.

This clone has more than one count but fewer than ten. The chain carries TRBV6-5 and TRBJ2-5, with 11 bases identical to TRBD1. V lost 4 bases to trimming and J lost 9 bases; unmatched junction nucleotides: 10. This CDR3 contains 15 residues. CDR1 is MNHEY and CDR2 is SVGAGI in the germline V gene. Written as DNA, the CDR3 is TGTGCCAGCAGTTCCCCCAGGACAGGGGGCCTCGCCCAGTACTTC. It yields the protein CASSSPRTGGLAQYF.

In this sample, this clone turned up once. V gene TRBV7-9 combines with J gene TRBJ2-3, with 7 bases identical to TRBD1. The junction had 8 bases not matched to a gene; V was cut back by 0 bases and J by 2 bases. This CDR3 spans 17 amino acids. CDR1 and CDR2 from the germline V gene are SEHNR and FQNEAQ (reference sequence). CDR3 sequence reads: CASSLAPRTGPTDTQYF. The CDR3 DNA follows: TGTGCCAGCAGCTTAGCTCCCCGGACAGGACCCACAGATACGCAGTATTTT. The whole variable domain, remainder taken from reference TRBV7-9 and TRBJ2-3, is DTGVSQNPRHKITKRGQNVTFRCDPISEHNRLYWYRQTLGQGPEFLTYFQNEAQLEKSRLLSDRFSAERPKGSFSTLEIQRTEQGDSAMYLCASSLAPRTGPTDTQYFGPGTRLTVL.

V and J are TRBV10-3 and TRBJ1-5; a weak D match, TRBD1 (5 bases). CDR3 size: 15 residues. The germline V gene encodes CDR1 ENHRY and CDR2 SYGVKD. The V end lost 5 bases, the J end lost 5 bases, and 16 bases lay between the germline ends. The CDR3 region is CAISHDLTVDQPQHF. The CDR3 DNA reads TGTGCCATCAGTCACGACCTGACAGTAGATCAGCCCCAGCATTTT.

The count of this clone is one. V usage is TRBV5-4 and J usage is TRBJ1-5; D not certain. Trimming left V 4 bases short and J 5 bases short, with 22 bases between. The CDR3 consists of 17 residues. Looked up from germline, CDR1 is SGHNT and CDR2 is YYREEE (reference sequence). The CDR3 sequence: CASSPSGGRVLDQPQHF. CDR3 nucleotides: TGTGCCAGCAGCCCCTCCGGTGGGAGGGTGCTTGATCAGCCCCAGCATTTT.

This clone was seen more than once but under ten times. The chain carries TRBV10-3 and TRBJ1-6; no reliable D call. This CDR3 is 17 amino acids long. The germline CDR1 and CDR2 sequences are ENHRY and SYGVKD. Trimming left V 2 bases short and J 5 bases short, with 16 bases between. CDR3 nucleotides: TGTGCCATCAGTGAGACCCGAGAGGCAAGAAATAATTCACCCCTCCACTTT. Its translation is CAISETREARNNSPLHF.

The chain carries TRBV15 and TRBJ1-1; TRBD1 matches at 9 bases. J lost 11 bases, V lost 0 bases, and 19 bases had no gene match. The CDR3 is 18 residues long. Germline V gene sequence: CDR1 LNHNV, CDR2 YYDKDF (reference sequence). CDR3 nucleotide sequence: TGTGCCACCAGCAGAGACTCACTTGGTCATGGACAGGGGCGGGTGGCTTTCTTT. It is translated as CATSRDSLGHGQGRVAFF.

The CDR3 protein is CASSPGGIYNSPLHF. The CDR3 nucleotides read TGCGCCAGCAGCCCCGGAGGGATCTATAATTCACCCCTCCACTTT. J is TRBJ1-6 and V is TRBV5-1, with D unresolved. Trimming removed 4 bases from V and 3 bases from J, with 11 bases in between. Germline CDR1 SGHRS, CDR2 YFSETQ. The CDR3 has 15 amino acids.

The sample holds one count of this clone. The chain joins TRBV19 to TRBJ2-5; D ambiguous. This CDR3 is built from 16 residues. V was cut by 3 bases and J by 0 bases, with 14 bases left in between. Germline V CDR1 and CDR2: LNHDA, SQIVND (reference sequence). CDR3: CASSIRYDWDQETQYF. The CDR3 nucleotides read TGTGCCAGTAGTATCCGGTACGACTGGGACCAAGAGACCCAGTACTTC.

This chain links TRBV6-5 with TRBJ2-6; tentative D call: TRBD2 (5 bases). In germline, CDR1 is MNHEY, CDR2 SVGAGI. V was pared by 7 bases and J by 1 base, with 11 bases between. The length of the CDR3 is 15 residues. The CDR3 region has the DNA TGTGCCAGCACTCTCCGACTATCTGGGGCCAACGTCCTGACTTTC. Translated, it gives CASTLRLSGANVLTF.

This chain's CDR3 is CASSPPSGQGLNWNNEQFF. The CDR3 DNA sequence: TGTGCCAGCAGCCCACCATCGGGGCAGGGACTTAACTGGAACAATGAGCAGTTCTTC. The chain recombines TRBV5-6 with TRBJ2-1, with a tentative D call TRBD2 (6 bases). The V gene lost 4 bases and the J gene lost 5 bases, with 28 bases spanning the gap. The CDR3 runs to 19 residues. Germline CDR1 and CDR2: SGHDT and YYEEEE.

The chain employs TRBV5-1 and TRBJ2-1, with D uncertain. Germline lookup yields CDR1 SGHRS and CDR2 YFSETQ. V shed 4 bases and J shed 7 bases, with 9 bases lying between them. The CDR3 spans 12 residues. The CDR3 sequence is CASSTNGNEQFF. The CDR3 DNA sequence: TGCGCCAGCAGCACGAACGGTAATGAGCAGTTCTTC.

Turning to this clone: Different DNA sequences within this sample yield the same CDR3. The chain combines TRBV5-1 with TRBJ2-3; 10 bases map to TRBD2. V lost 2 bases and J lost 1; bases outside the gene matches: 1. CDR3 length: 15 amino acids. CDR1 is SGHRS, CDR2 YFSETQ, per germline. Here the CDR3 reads CASSFLAGGTDTQYF. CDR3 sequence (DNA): TGCGCCAGCAGCTTCCTAGCGGGAGGCACAGATACGCAGTATTTT. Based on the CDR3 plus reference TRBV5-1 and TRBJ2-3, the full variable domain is KAGVTQTPRYLIKTRGQQVTLSCSPISGHRSVSWYQQTPGQGLQFLFEYFSETQRNKGNFPGRFSGRQFSNSRSEMNVSTLELGDSALYLCASSFLAGGTDTQYFGPGTRLTVL.

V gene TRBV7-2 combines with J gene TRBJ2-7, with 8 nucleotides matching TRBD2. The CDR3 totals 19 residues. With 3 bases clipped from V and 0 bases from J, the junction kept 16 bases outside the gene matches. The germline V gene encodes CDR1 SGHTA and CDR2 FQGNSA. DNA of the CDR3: TGTGCCAGCAGCTTTCGGACTAGCATTCCAAAGGTCTCCTCCTACGAGCAGTACGTC. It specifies CASSFRTSIPKVSSYEQYV.

For the CDR3, the DNA is TGTGCCAGCAGTGAAGCGGGACAGGGCTACGAGCAGTACTTC. As protein: CASSEAGQGYEQYF. The rearrangement uses TRBV2 and TRBJ2-7, with TRBD1 matching over 9 bases. Germline V gene data show CDR1 as SNHLY and CDR2 as FYNNEI. This CDR3 has 14 residues. Trimming at V came to 0 bases and at J to 3 bases, leaving 0 bases not matched to a gene.

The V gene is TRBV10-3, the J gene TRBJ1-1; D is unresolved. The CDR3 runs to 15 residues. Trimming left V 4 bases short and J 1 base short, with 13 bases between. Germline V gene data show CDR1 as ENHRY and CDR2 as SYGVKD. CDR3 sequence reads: CAISGVEGPNTEAFF. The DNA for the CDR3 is TGTGCCATCAGTGGGGTAGAGGGCCCGAACACTGAAGCTTTCTTT.

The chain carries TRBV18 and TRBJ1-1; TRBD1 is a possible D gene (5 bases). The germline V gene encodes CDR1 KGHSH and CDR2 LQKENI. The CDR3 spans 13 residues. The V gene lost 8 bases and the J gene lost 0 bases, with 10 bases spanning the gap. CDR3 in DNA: TGTGCCAGCGAACAGGACATGAACACTGAAGCTTTCTTT. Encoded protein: CASEQDMNTEAFF.

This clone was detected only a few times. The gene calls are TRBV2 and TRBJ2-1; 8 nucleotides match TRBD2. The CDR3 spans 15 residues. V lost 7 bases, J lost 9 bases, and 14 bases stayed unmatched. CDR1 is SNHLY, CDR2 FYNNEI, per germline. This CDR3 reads CASTTPGGGRGEQFF. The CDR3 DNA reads TGTGCCAGCACTACCCCCGGGGGGGGGCGCGGTGAGCAGTTCTTC. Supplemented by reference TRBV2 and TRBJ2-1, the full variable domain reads EPEVTQTPSHQVTQMGQEVILRCVPISNHLYFYWYRQILGQKVEFLVSFYNNEISEKSEIFDDQFSVERPDGSNFTLKIRSTKLEDSAMYFCASTTPGGGRGEQFFGPGTRLTVL.

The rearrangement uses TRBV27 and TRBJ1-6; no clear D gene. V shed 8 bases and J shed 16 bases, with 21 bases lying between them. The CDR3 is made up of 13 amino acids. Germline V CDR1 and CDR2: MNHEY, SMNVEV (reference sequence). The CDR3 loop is CASQTLSSSGLHF. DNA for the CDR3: TGTGCCAGCCAGACTCTGAGTAGCAGTGGTCTCCACTTT.

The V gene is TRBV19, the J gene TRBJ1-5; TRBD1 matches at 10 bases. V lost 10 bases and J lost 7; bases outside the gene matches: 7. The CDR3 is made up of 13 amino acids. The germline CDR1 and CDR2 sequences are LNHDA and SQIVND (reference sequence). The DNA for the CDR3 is TGTGCCACACGGGACAGGGGTTCCCAGCCCCAGCATTTT. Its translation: CATRDRGSQPQHF.

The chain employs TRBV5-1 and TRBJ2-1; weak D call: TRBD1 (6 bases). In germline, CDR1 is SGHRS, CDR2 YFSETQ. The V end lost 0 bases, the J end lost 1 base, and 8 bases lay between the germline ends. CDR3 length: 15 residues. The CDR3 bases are TGCGCCAGCAGCTTGGAGGGGGTGTCCTACAATGAGCAGTTCTTC. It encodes CASSLEGVSYNEQFF.

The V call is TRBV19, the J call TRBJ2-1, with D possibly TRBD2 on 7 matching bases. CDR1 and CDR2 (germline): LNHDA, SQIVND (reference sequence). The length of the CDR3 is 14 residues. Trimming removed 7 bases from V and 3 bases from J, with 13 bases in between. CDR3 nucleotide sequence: TGTGCCAGTATGGGGGGGGCCTACTACAATGAGCAGTTCTTC. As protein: CASMGGAYYNEQFF.

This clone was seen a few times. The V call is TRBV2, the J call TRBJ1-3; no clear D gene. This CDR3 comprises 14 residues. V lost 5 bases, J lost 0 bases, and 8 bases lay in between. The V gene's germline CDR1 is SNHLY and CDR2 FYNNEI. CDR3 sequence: CASSRISSGNTIYF. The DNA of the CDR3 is TGTGCCAGCAGTAGAATTAGCTCTGGAAACACCATATATTTT. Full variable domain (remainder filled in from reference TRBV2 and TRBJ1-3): EPEVTQTPSHQVTQMGQEVILRCVPISNHLYFYWYRQILGQKVEFLVSFYNNEISEKSEIFDDQFSVERPDGSNFTLKIRSTKLEDSAMYFCASSRISSGNTIYFGEGSWLTVV.

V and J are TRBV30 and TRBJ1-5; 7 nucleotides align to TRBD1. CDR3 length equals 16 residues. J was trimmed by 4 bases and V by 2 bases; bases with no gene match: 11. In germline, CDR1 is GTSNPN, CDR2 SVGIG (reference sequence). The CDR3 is CAWSKNRDSQNQPQHF. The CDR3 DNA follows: TGTGCCTGGAGTAAAAACCGGGACAGCCAAAATCAGCCCCAGCATTTT. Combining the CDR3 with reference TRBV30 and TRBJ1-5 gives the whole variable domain SQTIHQWPATLVQPVGSPLSLECTVEGTSNPNLYWYRQAAGRGLQLLFYSVGIGQISSEVPQNLSASRPQDRQFILSSKKLLLSDSGFYLCAWSKNRDSQNQPQHFGDGTRLSIL.

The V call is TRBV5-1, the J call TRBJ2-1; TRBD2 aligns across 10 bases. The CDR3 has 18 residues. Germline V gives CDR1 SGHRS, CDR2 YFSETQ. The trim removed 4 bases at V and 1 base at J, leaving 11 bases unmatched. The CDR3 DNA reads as TGCGCCAGCAGCCCGGTTGGGGCACTAGCGGGGTCCTACAATGAGCAGTTCTTC. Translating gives CASSPVGALAGSYNEQFF.

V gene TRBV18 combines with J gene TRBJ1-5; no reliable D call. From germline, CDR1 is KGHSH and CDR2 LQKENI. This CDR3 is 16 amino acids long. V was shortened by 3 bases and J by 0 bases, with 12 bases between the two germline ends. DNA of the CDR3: TGTGCCAGCTCACCCCTAGCCGGTAATAGCAATCAGCCCCAGCATTTT. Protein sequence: CASSPLAGNSNQPQHF.

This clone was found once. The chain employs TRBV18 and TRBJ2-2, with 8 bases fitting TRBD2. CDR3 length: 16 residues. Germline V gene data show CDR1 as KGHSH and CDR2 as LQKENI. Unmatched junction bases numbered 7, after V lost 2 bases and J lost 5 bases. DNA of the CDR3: TGTGCCAGCTCACCAACGGCGGGAGGTGCGACCGGGGAGCTGTTTTTT. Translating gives CASSPTAGGATGELFF.

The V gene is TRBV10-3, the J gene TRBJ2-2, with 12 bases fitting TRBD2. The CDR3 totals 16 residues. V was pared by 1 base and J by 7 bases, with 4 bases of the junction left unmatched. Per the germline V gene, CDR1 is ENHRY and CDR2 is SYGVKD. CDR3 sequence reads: CAISELLAGGGGELFF. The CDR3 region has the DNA TGTGCCATCAGTGAGTTACTAGCGGGAGGAGGCGGGGAGCTGTTTTTT.

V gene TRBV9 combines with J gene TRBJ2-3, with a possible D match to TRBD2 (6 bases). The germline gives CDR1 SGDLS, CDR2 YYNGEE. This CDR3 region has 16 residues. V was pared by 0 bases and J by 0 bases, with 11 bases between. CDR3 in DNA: TGTGCCAGCAGCGTAGGGGGTAGCGGAAGCACAGATACGCAGTATTTT. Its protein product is CASSVGGSGSTDTQYF.